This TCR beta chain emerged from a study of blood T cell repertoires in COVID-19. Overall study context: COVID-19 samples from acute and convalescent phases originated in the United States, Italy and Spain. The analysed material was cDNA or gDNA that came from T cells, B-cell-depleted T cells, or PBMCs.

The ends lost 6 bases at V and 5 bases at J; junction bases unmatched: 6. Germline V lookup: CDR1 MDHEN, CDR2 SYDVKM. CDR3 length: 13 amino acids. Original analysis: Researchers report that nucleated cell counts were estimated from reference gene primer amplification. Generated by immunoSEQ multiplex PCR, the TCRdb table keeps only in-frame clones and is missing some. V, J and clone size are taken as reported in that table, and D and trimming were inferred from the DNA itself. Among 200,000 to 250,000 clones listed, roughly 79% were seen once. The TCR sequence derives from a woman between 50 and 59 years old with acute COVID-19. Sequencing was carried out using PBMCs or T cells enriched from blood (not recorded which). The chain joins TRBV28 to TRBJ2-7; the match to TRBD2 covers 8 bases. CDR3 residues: CASRSGSKDEQYF. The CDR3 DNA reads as TGTGCCAGCAGGAGCGGGAGTAAAGACGAGCAGTACTTC.